This is a list of T cell receptor beta chains from one sample in a study of blood T cell repertoires in COVID-19. Clones were read by immunoSEQ multiplex PCR, and TCRdb kept only the in-frame ones, dropping some. The table records about 270,000 clones, around nine tenths of them present only once. Sequenced input: peripheral blood. The source is a man aged 35 to 55 with active or convalescent COVID-19. Each CDR3 is given with its conserved first and last residue. A D gene is named only where the DNA matches it firmly. Clone size is stated in some rows and not others, as once, few, many or a class when expanded.

once	TRBV18	TRBJ2-3	-	CASSQQIGGTESTDTQYF	TGTGCCAGCTCACAACAAATTGGCGGGACAGAAAGCACAGATACGCAGTATTTT
-	TRBV7-9	TRBJ2-5	-	CASSFLTDTQETQYF	TGTGCCAGCAGCTTCCTCACAGACACGCAAGAGACCCAGTACTTC
-	TRBV28	TRBJ2-5	TRBD1	CASSLSRGRETQYF	TGTGCCAGCAGTTTATCTAGGGGGCGAGAGACCCAGTACTTC
-	TRBV6-5	TRBJ2-3	-	CASSQPLGDTQYF	TGTGCCAGCAGTCAACCCCTCGGGGATACGCAGTATTTT
-	TRBV5-6	TRBJ1-4	-	CASSLGEGATNEKLFF	TGTGCCAGCAGCTTGGGGGAGGGGGCAACTAATGAAAAACTGTTTTTT
-	TRBV21-1	TRBJ2-7	-	CASSRQGANEQYF	TGTGCCAGCAGCAGACAGGGGGCGAACGAGCAGTACTTC
-	TRBV4-1	TRBJ1-1	-	CASSQDFLRGGAFF	TGCGCCAGCAGCCAAGATTTTTTACGGGGTGGGGCTTTCTTT
few	TRBV30	TRBJ2-5	-	CAWSASGETQYF	TGTGCCTGGAGTGCCTCCGGGGAGACCCAGTACTTC
-	TRBV28	TRBJ2-5	TRBD1	CASTLSGTGGRETQYF	TGTGCCAGCACCCTCTCCGGGACAGGGGGCAGGGAGACCCAGTACTTC
-	TRBV28	TRBJ2-3	-	CASSLVSGVPTDTQYF	TGTGCCAGCAGTTTAGTCTCGGGGGTCCCCACAGATACGCAGTATTTT
-	TRBV9	TRBJ1-1	-	CASSRTGFEAFF	TGTGCCAGCAGCCGCACAGGGTTTGAAGCTTTCTTT
-	TRBV5-4	TRBJ1-5	TRBD1	CASSWGTGKDQPQHF	TGTGCCAGCAGCTGGGGGACAGGAAAAGACCAGCCCCAGCATTTT
-	TRBV5-1	TRBJ1-1	-	CASSRQDSTEAFF	TGCGCCAGCAGCCGGCAGGATTCCACTGAAGCTTTCTTT
-	TRBV28	TRBJ2-7	-	CASRDLKGQQYF	TGTGCCAGCCGGGATCTTAAGGGTCAGCAGTACTTC
-	TRBV7-7	TRBJ2-3	-	CASSLRPNGDTQYF	TGTGCCAGCAGCTTGCGGCCGAATGGGGATACGCAGTATTTT
-	TRBV9	TRBJ2-5	-	CASSPQGTGETQYF	TGTGCCAGCAGCCCCCAGGGTACAGGGGAGACCCAGTACTTC
-	TRBV7-9	TRBJ1-2	-	CASSLAGGGEYGYTF	TGTGCCAGCAGCTTAGCGGGCGGGGGCGAATATGGCTACACCTTC
-	TRBV4-1	TRBJ1-4	-	CASSQDQPGETGEKLFF	TGCGCCAGCAGCCAAGATCAGCCCGGGGAAACGGGCGAAAAACTGTTTTTT
-	TRBV7-5	TRBJ2-7	-	CVRSLIRRGRGTYEQYF	TGTGTCAGAAGCTTAATAAGGCGAGGCAGGGGTACCTACGAGCAGTACTTC
-	TRBV11-2	TRBJ2-1	-	CASTVRDLAYNEQFF	TGTGCCAGCACCGTCCGGGACTTGGCTTACAATGAGCAGTTCTTC
-	TRBV15	TRBJ2-1	TRBD2	CATSREAGDYNEQFF	TGTGCCACCAGCAGAGAGGCGGGAGACTACAATGAGCAGTTCTTC
-	TRBV15	TRBJ2-7	TRBD2	CATSGSGGFSYEQYF	TGTGCCACCAGCGGTAGCGGGGGTTTCTCCTACGAGCAGTACTTC
-	TRBV6-1	TRBJ1-6	-	CASSETTGFNNSPLHF	TGTGCCAGCAGTGAAACGACAGGTTTTAATAATTCACCCCTCCACTTT
few	TRBV5-4	TRBJ2-7	TRBD1	CASSLRVTIGQAFYEQYF	TGTGCCAGCAGCTTGAGAGTTACAATCGGACAGGCGTTCTACGAGCAGTACTTC
few	TRBV27	TRBJ1-6	TRBD1	CASAHPGTGGYYNSPLHF	TGTGCCAGCGCCCACCCCGGGACAGGCGGCTACTATAATTCACCCCTCCACTTT
once	TRBV27	TRBJ2-2	TRBD1	CASTYGTGGIGELFF	TGTGCCAGCACCTATGGGACAGGGGGCATCGGGGAGCTGTTTTTT
-	TRBV6-5	TRBJ2-1	-	CASCPGQLSYNEQFF	TGTGCCAGCTGTCCAGGACAACTCTCCTACAATGAGCAGTTCTTC